Each of the 9 T cell receptor beta chains below was sequenced from the same sample in a study of cytomegalovirus exposure and HLA in healthy donors. The protocol was immunoSEQ multiplex PCR, while the TCRdb copy is restricted to in-frame clones and leaves out a portion. The table shows around 250,000 clones, with 90% occurring only once. The sample consisted of PBMCs. The origin of the receptors is a woman aged 25 to 39 in good health and CMV-seronegative.

The gene calls are TRBV10-2 and TRBJ2-7, with 9 bases aligning to TRBD2. CDR3 length: 15 residues. Germline V gene lookup returns CDR1 WSHSY and CDR2 SAAADI. The J segment lost 1 base and the V segment lost 5 bases, leaving 6 bases of the junction unmatched. The CDR3, as DNA: TGCGCCAGCAGTACACTTAGCGGGAGTTCCTACGAGCAGTACTTC. Its translation: CASSTLSGSSYEQYF.

This rearrangement joins TRBV29-1 to TRBJ2-3; TRBD2 matches at 7 bases. V lost 2 bases and J lost 1; bases outside the gene matches: 0. The germline V gene encodes CDR1 SQVTM and CDR2 ANQGSEA. This CDR3 comprises 13 residues. CDR3 DNA: TGCAGCGTTGAACTAGCGGGCACAGATACGCAGTATTTT. Translating it yields CSVELAGTDTQYF.

This chain joins TRBV9 and TRBJ2-2; a possible D gene is TRBD1 (5 bases). The length of the CDR3 is 13 residues. Germline V CDR1 and CDR2: SGDLS, YYNGEE. Deletions cut 3 bases from V and 6 bases from J, with 9 bases between. The CDR3: CASSGMGPGELFF. CDR3 coding DNA: TGTGCCAGCAGCGGCATGGGGCCCGGGGAGCTGTTTTTT.

This clone was seen a single time. V is TRBV28 and J is TRBJ2-7; TRBD1 is a possible D gene (6 bases). The germline V and J ends were trimmed by 6 bases and 1 base, with 10 bases remaining between them. The CDR3 runs to 13 residues. Looked up from germline, CDR1 is MDHEN and CDR2 is SYDVKM. In DNA, the CDR3 is TGTGCCAGCAGCCGGCAGGGGTCCTACGAGCAGTACTTC. Its protein product is CASSRQGSYEQYF. The variable domain in full, with the rest retrieved from reference TRBV28 and TRBJ2-7, is DVKVTQSSRYLVKRTGEKVFLECVQDMDHENMFWYRQDPGLGLRLIYFSYDVKMKEKGDIPEGYSVSREKKERFSLILESASTNQTSMYLCASSRQGSYEQYFGPGTRLTVT.

V and J are TRBV25-1 and TRBJ2-7, with 8 bases that match TRBD1. There are 14 residues in the CDR3. Germline V CDR1 and CDR2: MGHDK, SYGVNS. Losses at the gene ends were 4 bases for V and 2 bases for J; bases not matched to a gene: 4. The CDR3 DNA is TGTGCCAGCAGTGCGAACAGGGGGGCCTACGAGCAGTACTTC. This translates into CASSANRGAYEQYF.

The V and J genes are TRBV28 and TRBJ1-4, with D possibly being TRBD1 (6 bases). The germline V gene has CDR1 MDHEN and CDR2 SYDVKM. Trimming took 2 bases from V and 11 from J, leaving 15 bases between them. The CDR3 runs 14 residues. The CDR3 protein is CASSLGNLGGKLFF. The CDR3 region has the DNA TGTGCCAGCAGTTTAGGGAATTTAGGGGGGAAACTGTTTTTT.

This clone was picked up a small number of times. V usage is TRBV4-3 and J usage is TRBJ2-1; no definite D call. V lost 2 bases to trimming and J lost 4 bases, with 6 bases between them. This CDR3 comprises 13 residues. Germline lookup yields CDR1 LGHNA and CDR2 YSLEER. The CDR3 sequence is CASSQSEYNEQFF. CDR3 bases: TGCGCCAGCAGCCAATCTGAGTACAATGAGCAGTTCTTC.

The gene calls are TRBV11-3 and TRBJ2-7; tentative D call: TRBD1 (5 bases). The CDR3 has 11 residues. Germline CDR1 is SGHNT and CDR2 is YENEEA. The V end lost 4 bases, the J end lost 10 bases, and 11 bases lay between the germline ends. CDR3 DNA sequence: TGTGCCAGCAGCTCCGACAGCCGACAGTACTTC. Protein sequence: CASSSDSRQYF.

The chain links TRBV29-1 to TRBJ2-7, with TRBD2 identical over 9 bases. Germline values: CDR1 SQVTM, CDR2 ANQGSEA. This CDR3 has 14 amino acids. The V and J ends lost 3 bases and 7 bases, in that order; junction bases with no gene match: 10. The CDR3, as DNA: TGCAGCGTTGATTCAACTAGCGGGTTAGAGGAGCAGTACTTC. Its translation is CSVDSTSGLEEQYF.